This TCR beta chain derives from a study of shared clonotypes between healthy human individuals. Note on this clone: No antigen is known for it.

TCRdb's copy holds only in-frame clones and misses some; the assay was immunoSEQ multiplex PCR. The table records about 2.4 million clones, roughly 93% of them present only once. From germline, CDR1 is SGHTA and CDR2 FQGTGA. The V gene lost 4 bases and the J gene lost 2 bases, with 14 bases spanning the gap. The CDR3 contains 16 residues. Study-wide results and limits: Only blood underwent sampling, and tissue repertoires likely differ.

The specimen sequenced was naive CD4+ T cells from PBMCs. Subset in this sample: CD45RA+ positively selected. The rearrangement joins TRBV7-3 to TRBJ2-2, with D uncertain. The receptor was isolated from a man aged 18 to 35 in good health. Some clones in this sample may be carry-over from other donors' samples. For the CDR3, the DNA is TGTGCCAGCAGCTCCAAGGTAGCAGCTAACACCGGGGAGCTGTTTTTT. This gives the protein CASSSKVAANTGELFF.